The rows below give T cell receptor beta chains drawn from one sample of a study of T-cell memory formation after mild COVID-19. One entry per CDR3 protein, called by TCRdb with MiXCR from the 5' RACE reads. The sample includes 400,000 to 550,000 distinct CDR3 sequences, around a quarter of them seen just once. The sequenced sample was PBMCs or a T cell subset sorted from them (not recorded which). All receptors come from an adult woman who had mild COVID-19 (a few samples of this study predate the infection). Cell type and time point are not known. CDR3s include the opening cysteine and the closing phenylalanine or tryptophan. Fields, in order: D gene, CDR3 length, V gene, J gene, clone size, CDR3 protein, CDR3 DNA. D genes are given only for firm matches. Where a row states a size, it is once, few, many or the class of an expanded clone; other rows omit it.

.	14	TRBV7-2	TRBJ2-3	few	CASSLSFRVEAQYF	TGTGCCAGCAGCTTATCGTTCCGGGTTGAAGCGCAGTATTTT
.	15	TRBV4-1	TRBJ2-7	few	CASSPSPTATYEQYF	TGCGCCAGCAGCCCCTCCCCGACAGCTACCTACGAGCAGTACTTC
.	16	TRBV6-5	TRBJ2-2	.	CASSYENRPNTGELFF	TGTGCCAGCAGTTACGAGAACAGGCCGAACACCGGGGAGCTGTTTTTT
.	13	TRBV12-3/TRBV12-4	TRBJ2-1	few	CASSSYIGYEQFF	TGTGCCAGCAGTTCTTACATAGGCTATGAGCAGTTCTTC
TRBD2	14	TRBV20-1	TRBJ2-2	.	CSASSGSMDGELFF	TGCAGTGCTAGCAGCGGGAGCATGGACGGGGAGCTGTTTTTT
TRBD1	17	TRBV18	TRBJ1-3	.	CASSPPGQGHSGNTIYF	TGTGCCAGCTCACCACCGGGACAGGGCCACTCTGGAAACACCATATATTTT
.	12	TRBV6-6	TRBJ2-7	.	CASSPGRYEQYF	TGTGCCAGCAGTCCGGGACGCTACGAGCAGTACTTC
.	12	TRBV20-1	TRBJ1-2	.	CSARVGDYGYTF	TGCAGTGCTAGAGTGGGTGACTATGGCTACACCTTC
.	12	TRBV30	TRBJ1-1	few	CAWDRDFTEAFF	TGTGCCTGGGACCGTGATTTTACTGAAGCTTTCTTT
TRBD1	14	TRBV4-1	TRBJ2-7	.	CASSPETGGYEQYF	TGCGCCAGCAGCCCGGAGACAGGGGGCTACGAGCAGTACTTC
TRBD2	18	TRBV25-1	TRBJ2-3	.	CASSGGLAGEQDKDTQYF	TGTGCCAGCAGTGGGGGACTAGCGGGGGAGCAAGATAAAGATACGCAGTATTTT
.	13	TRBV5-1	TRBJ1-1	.	CASSFKGEEKAFF	TGCGCCAGCAGCTTTAAGGGCGAGGAGAAAGCTTTCTTT
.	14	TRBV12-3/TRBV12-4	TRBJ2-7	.	CASSFTAGRYEQYF	TGTGCCAGCAGTTTTACGGCGGGGCGCTACGAGCAGTACTTC
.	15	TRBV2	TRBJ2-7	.	CASTPETASPYEQYF	TGTGCCAGCACACCCGAGACAGCATCACCGTACGAGCAGTACTTC
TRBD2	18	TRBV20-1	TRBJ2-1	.	CSARDGTDLAGAYNEQFF	TGCAGTGCTAGAGATGGGACCGATCTAGCGGGAGCCTACAATGAGCAGTTCTTC
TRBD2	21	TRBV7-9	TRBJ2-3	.	CASSSSLGSSNQGGSTDTQYF	TGTGCCAGCAGCTCCAGCCTAGGGAGTAGCAACCAGGGAGGGAGCACAGATACGCAGTATTTT
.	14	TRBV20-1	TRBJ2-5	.	CSARGSDPQETQYF	TGCAGTGCTAGAGGGTCGGATCCGCAAGAGACCCAGTACTTC
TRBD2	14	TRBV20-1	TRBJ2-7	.	CSARPTSGGDEQYF	TGCAGTGCTAGACCTACTAGCGGGGGGGACGAGCAGTACTTC
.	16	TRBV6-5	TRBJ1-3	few	CASRRDQGYSGNTIYF	TGTGCCAGCAGACGGGATCAGGGGTACTCTGGAAACACCATATATTTT
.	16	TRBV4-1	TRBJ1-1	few	CASSQDANRVPTEAFF	TGCGCCAGCAGCCAAGACGCCAACAGGGTCCCCACTGAAGCTTTCTTT
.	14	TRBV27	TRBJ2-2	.	CASSLDRGPGELFF	TGTGCCAGCAGTTTAGACCGGGGTCCCGGGGAGCTGTTTTTT
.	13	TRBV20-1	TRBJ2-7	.	CSAIGQNSYEQYF	TGCAGTGCTATCGGACAGAACTCCTACGAGCAGTACTTC
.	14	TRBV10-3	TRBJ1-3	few	CAIRTGNSGNTIYF	TGTGCCATCAGAACAGGAAACTCTGGAAACACCATATATTTT
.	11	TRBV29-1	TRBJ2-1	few	CSVENYQEQFF	TGCAGCGTTGAAAACTACCAAGAGCAGTTCTTC
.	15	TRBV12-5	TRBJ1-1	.	CASADAAGANTEAFF	TGTGCTAGTGCCGACGCGGCGGGGGCGAACACTGAAGCTTTCTTT
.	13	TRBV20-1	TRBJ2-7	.	CSASNGREAEQYF	TGCAGTGCCTCAAACGGCAGGGAGGCCGAGCAGTACTTC
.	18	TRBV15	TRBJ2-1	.	CATSRAVGAQSSYNEQFF	TGTGCCACCAGCAGAGCGGTGGGGGCCCAGAGCTCCTACAATGAGCAGTTCTTC
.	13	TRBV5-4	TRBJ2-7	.	CASSFGEGLEQYF	TGTGCCAGCAGCTTTGGCGAGGGGCTCGAGCAGTACTTC
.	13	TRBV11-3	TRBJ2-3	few	CASSETVTDTQYF	TGTGCCAGCAGCGAGACCGTCACAGATACGCAGTATTTT
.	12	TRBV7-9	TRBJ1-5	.	CASSSTEEPQHF	TGTGCCAGCAGCTCGACGGAGGAGCCCCAGCATTTT
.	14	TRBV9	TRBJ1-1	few	CASSVAPGAFEAFF	TGTGCCAGCAGCGTAGCCCCCGGGGCCTTTGAAGCTTTCTTT
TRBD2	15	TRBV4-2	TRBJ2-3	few	CASSQDRGGPDTQYF	TGTGCCAGCAGCCAAGATCGGGGGGGCCCAGATACGCAGTATTTT
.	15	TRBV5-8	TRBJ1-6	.	CASSLDPLSNSPLHF	TGTGCCAGCAGCTTGGACCCACTCTCTAATTCACCCCTCCACTTT